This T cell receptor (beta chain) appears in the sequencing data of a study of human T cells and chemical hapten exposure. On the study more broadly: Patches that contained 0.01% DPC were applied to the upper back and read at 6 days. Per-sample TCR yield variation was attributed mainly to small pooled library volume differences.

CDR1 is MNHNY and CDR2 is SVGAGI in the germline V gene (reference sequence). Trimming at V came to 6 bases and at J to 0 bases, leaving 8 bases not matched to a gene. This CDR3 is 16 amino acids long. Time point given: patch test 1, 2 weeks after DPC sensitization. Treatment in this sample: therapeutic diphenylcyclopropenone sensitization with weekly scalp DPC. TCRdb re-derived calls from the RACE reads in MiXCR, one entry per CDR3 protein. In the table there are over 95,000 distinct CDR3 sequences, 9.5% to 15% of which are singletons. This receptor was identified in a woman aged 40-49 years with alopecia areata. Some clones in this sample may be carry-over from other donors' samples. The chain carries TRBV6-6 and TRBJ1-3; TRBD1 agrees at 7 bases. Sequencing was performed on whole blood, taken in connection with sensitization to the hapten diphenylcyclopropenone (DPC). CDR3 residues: CASRRGQVSSGNTIYF. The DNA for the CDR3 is TGTGCCAGCAGACGCGGACAGGTCAGCTCTGGAAACACCATATATTTT.